This T cell receptor beta chain was obtained from a study of chemoradiotherapy in HPV16-positive cancers. Whole-study results and caveats: Non-HPV-specific T cells did not expand in tumors during treatment, whereas candidate HPV-specific clones and E7-related motifs did. For HPV16-positive patients, expanding HPV-responsive T cells associated with longer recurrence-free survival. The functional HPV-specific definition rests on just a couple of HPV16-positive patients.

Sequencing used immunoSEQ multiplex PCR; TCRdb keeps in-frame clones, though not all of them. The data hold around 610 clones, with roughly 88% observed a single time. Comments on this clone: Its antigen is still unknown.

Germline loops: CDR1 PRHDT, CDR2 FYEKMQ (reference sequence). V lost 5 bases to trimming and J lost 3 bases; unmatched junction nucleotides: 5. The CDR3 sequence is 14 residues long. The chain couples TRBV13 to TRBJ2-5; 8 nucleotides agree with TRBD2. The sample in question was tumor tissue, obtained from a patient who underwent chemoradiotherapy. The origin of this receptor is a human donor with HPV-associated anogenital cancer. The CDR3 sequence: CASSKRGIKETQYF. The CDR3 DNA is TGTGCCAGCAGCAAGCGGGGGATTAAAGAGACCCAGTACTTC.